These 12 T cell receptor beta chains came from one sample sequenced in a study of CD8+CD57+ T cells in acquired aplastic anemia. TCR beta VDJ and CDR3 profiling used genomic DNA as template. MiXCR, run by TCRdb on the reads, gives a single entry per CDR3 protein. Of roughly 240,000 distinct CDR3 sequences listed, roughly half were seen once; the top ten hold less than 9%. For sequencing, patients were chosen who had shown expansion of CD8+CD57+ cells by flow cytometry. The material sequenced was sorted CD4+, CD8+, or CD8+CD57+ T cells (not recorded which) from PBMCs. Source of these receptors: a human donor with aplastic anemia.

Details on this clonotype: Mismatch with germline at one junction end may stem from a read error. This sequence joins TRBV7-9 and TRBJ2-7; a possible D gene is TRBD2 (5 bases). The DNA matches TRBJ2-5 better at its end, which makes the J call doubtful. Germline loops: CDR1 SEHNR, CDR2 FQNEAQ (reference sequence). The CDR3 consists of 14 residues. The CDR3 nucleotides are TGCGCCAGCAGCCAAGATGTACTAGAAGAGACCCAGTACTTC. As protein: CASSQDVLEETQYF.

The table lists this clonotype with many counts. The chain links TRBV5-1 to TRBJ2-5, with 11 bases aligning to TRBD2. This CDR3 comprises 16 residues. Germline CDR1 and CDR2: SGHRS and YFSETQ. V was clipped by 4 bases and J by 5 bases; unmatched bases: 10. CDR3 region: CASSPPTSGSVETQYF. The CDR3 region has the DNA TGCGCCAGCAGCCCTCCAACTAGCGGGAGTGTTGAGACCCAGTACTTC.

This clonotype was found a few times. The chain recombines TRBV6-2 or TRBV6-3 with TRBJ1-2; 8 positions agree with TRBD1. Germline V gene data show CDR1 as MNHEY and CDR2 as SVGEGT. The junction had 6 bases not matched to a gene; V was cut back by 5 bases and J by 7 bases. The CDR3 runs 13 residues. For the CDR3, the DNA is TGTGCCAGCAGTCTCGACAGGGGAGTTGGCTACACCTTC. Translated: CASSLDRGVGYTF.

This clonotype appeared many times. The chain carries TRBV7-3 and TRBJ1-6, with D perhaps matching TRBD1 (5 bases). Germline V gene sequence: CDR1 SGHTA, CDR2 FQGTGA. V lost 8 bases and J 14 bases, leaving 19 bases between the germline ends. The CDR3 spans 13 residues. The CDR3 here is CASGDGAENTLHF. The CDR3 coding sequence is TGTGCCAGCGGGGACGGGGCCGAAAACACCCTCCACTTT.

Details on this clonotype: Possible read error: a much larger clone is one base away. The chain recombines TRBV20-1 with TRBJ1-1; 8 bases match TRBD1. The germline V gene has CDR1 DFQATT and CDR2 SNEGSKA (reference sequence). The length of the CDR3 is 21 residues. V shed 0 bases and J 3 bases; nucleotides not matched to a gene: 24. The CDR3 nucleotides are TGCAGTGCTAGAGATAATCCCTTCCCCTGTGGACAGGGCCAGGGAGACACTGAAGCTTTCTTT. It encodes CSARDNPFPCGQGQGDTEAFF.

As to this clonotype: Since a much larger clone is just one base distant, this may be a read error. V usage is TRBV7-3 and J usage is TRBJ1-1; no reliable D call. Germline V gene sequence: CDR1 SGHTA, CDR2 FQGTGA. The CDR3 is 14 amino acids. V was shortened by 2 bases and J by 3 bases, with 10 bases between the two germline ends. The CDR3 region has the DNA TGTGCCAGCAGCTTAGAGGGAAGGGACACTGAAGCTTTCTTT. Protein sequence: CASSLEGRDTEAFF.

V usage is TRBV7-2 and J usage is TRBJ2-1, with D perhaps given as TRBD1 or TRBD2 (7 bases each). CDR1 is SGHTA and CDR2 is FQGNSA in the germline V gene. This CDR3 spans 15 amino acids. V was shortened by 2 bases and J by 12 bases, with 20 bases between the two germline ends. CDR3 amino acids: CASSLRQGGIDTQFF. The CDR3 DNA follows: TGTGCCAGCAGCTTACGGCAGGGGGGGATAGATACGCAGTTCTTC.

This clonotype was seen a handful of times. A single base separates this from a much larger clone, so it may be a read error. This chain joins TRBV2 and TRBJ2-2; D not certain. This CDR3 has 13 amino acids. Germline values: CDR1 SNHLY, CDR2 FYNNEI. V gave up 5 bases and J gave up 3 bases, with 7 bases separating them. This CDR3 reads CASSCSDTGELFF. CDR3 in DNA: TGTGCCAGCAGTTGCTCGGACACCGGGGAGCTGTTTTTT.

The V and J genes are TRBV29-1 and TRBJ2-1; tentative D call: TRBD2 (6 bases). The CDR3 length is 10 residues. Trimming removed 1 base at V and 13 bases at J, with 8 bases between. Germline V gene lookup returns CDR1 SQVTM and CDR2 ANQGSEA. The CDR3 loop reads CSVEGAGQFF. The DNA for the CDR3 is TGCAGCGTTGAAGGGGCGGGACAGTTCTTC.

This clonotype was counted at least ten times. This sequence joins TRBV4-3 and TRBJ2-3; 7 bases agree with TRBD1. Trimming took 4 bases from V and 0 from J; bases not matched to a gene: 4. Germline CDR1 reads LGHNA; CDR2 reads YSLEER. There are 15 residues in the CDR3. The CDR3 DNA reads TGCGCCAGCAGCCCTGGGACAGCTAGCACAGATACGCAGTATTTT. This translates into CASSPGTASTDTQYF.

This clonotype appeared a few times. J is TRBJ1-1 and V is TRBV7-3; maybe TRBD1 (5 bases). The CDR3 is made up of 13 amino acids. Trimming pared 5 bases from V and 1 base from J, leaving 8 bases between. Germline lookup yields CDR1 SGHTA and CDR2 FQGTGA. In nucleotides, the CDR3 is TGTGCCAGCAGCACTGACAGGAACACTGAAGCTTTCTTT. The encoded protein is CASSTDRNTEAFF.

Concerning this clonotype: The junction shows a germline mismatch at one end, possibly a read error. V gene TRBV2 combines with J gene TRBJ1-1, with a tentative D call TRBD1 (5 bases). Germline CDR1 reads SNHLY; CDR2 reads FYNNEI. The CDR3 contains 13 residues. The DNA of the CDR3 is TGTGCCAGCAGTGAGGGGCAGGGCACTGAAGCTTCCTTT. This codes for CASSEGQGTEASF.